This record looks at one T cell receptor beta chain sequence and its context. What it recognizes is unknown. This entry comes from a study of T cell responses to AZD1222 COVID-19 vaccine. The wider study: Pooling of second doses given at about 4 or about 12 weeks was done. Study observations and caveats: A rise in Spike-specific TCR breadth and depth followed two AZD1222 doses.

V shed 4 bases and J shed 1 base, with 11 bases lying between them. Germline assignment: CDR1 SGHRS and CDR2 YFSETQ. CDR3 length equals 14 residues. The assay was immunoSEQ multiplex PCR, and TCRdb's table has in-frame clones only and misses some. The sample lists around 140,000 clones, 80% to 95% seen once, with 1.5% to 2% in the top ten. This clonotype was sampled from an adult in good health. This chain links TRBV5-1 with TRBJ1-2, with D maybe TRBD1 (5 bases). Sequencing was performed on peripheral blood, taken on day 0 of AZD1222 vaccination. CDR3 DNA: TGCGCCAGCAGCCCAACAGGATTTAACTATGGCTACACCTTC. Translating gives CASSPTGFNYGYTF.